Each of the 10 T cell receptor beta chains below was sequenced from the same sample in a study of PD-1 blockade in classical Hodgkin lymphoma. The assay was immunoSEQ multiplex PCR, and TCRdb's table has in-frame clones only and misses some. The table lists about 13,000 clones, approximately 90% of them singletons, with approximately 20% in the top ten. Brentuximab vedotin exposure varied, and every patient relapsed after autologous stem cell transplantation. The specimen was peripheral blood mononuclear cells (PBMCs), collected at baseline. The receptors were gathered from a human donor with classical Hodgkin lymphoma.

The genes are TRBV6-1 and TRBJ2-5; 14 nucleotides match TRBD2. The CDR3 spans 15 residues. V trimming: 7 bases; J trimming: 5 bases; junction bases outside the gene matches: 6. Per germline, CDR1 MNHNS and CDR2 SASEGT. CDR3 in amino acids: CASTRLAGGWETQYF. CDR3 sequence (DNA): TGTGCCAGCACTAGACTAGCGGGGGGGTGGGAGACCCAGTACTTC.

The chain links TRBV5-5 to TRBJ2-3; D is perhaps TRBD1 or TRBD2 (5 bases each). There are 16 residues in the CDR3. Germline-derived CDR1 and CDR2 are SGHKS and YYEKEE (reference sequence). The V end was cut by 0 bases, the J end by 0 bases, with 11 bases between. In DNA, the CDR3 is TGTGCCAGCAGCTTGGCGGGACGGACTAGCACAGATACGCAGTATTTT. This sequence encodes CASSLAGRTSTDTQYF.

The chain uses TRBV6-1 and TRBJ2-7; no clear D gene. Trimming removed 6 bases from V and 0 bases from J, with 6 bases in between. Germline V gene sequence: CDR1 MNHNS, CDR2 SASEGT. This CDR3 has 12 residues. The CDR3 sequence is CASRGISYEQYF. CDR3 sequence (DNA): TGTGCCAGCAGGGGGATCTCCTACGAGCAGTACTTC.

The chain employs TRBV6-4 and TRBJ1-1; TRBD1 matches 11 bases. Germline assignment: CDR1 MRHNA and CDR2 SNTAGT. The CDR3 covers 14 residues. After removal of 5 bases from V and 5 bases from J, the junction contained 4 bases not matched to a gene. The CDR3 sequence is CASSPGQGVTEAFF. The CDR3 DNA follows: TGTGCCAGCAGTCCGGGACAGGGGGTAACTGAAGCTTTCTTT.

The chain recombines TRBV7-8 with TRBJ2-5; 8 bases align to TRBD1. This CDR3 is built from 13 residues. Germline-derived CDR1 and CDR2 are SGHVS and FQNEAQ. J lost 4 bases, V lost 2 bases, and 0 bases had no gene match. In DNA, the CDR3 is TGTGCCAGCAGCTTAACAGGGGGAGAGACCCAGTACTTC. It codes for CASSLTGGETQYF.

Here the CDR3 DNA reads TGCGCCAGCAGCTTGGAAGCAGCCGACTATGGCTACACCTTC. This encodes CASSLEAADYGYTF. The chain couples TRBV5-1 to TRBJ1-2; no clear D. Looked up from germline, CDR1 is SGHRS and CDR2 is YFSETQ. With 0 bases removed from V and 3 bases from J, the gap between germline ends came to 9 bases. The CDR3 covers 14 residues.

V gene TRBV9 combines with J gene TRBJ2-3; D gene uncertain. The V gene lost 2 bases and the J gene lost 3 bases, with 7 bases spanning the gap. Germline loops: CDR1 SGDLS, CDR2 YYNGEE. CDR3 size: 13 residues. The CDR3 protein is CASSVYETDTQYF. CDR3 DNA sequence: TGTGCCAGCAGCGTTTATGAAACAGATACGCAGTATTTT.

The gene calls are TRBV19 and TRBJ2-6; D unresolved. The ends were cut back, 11 bases at V and 0 bases at J, with 14 bases in the middle. Germline V gives CDR1 LNHDA, CDR2 SQIVND (reference sequence). The CDR3 is 15 residues long. DNA for the CDR3: TGTGCCTCGACGGATAGGGCCTCTGGGGCCAACGTCCTGACTTTC. The encoded protein is CASTDRASGANVLTF.

This clone was seen once. The genes are TRBV11-1 and TRBJ2-5; 7 bases align to TRBD1. There are 15 residues in the CDR3. The ends lost 1 base at V and 4 bases at J; junction bases unmatched: 6. In germline, CDR1 is SGHAT, CDR2 FQDESV (reference sequence). The CDR3 sequence is CASSLGMAGGETQYF. CDR3 DNA sequence: TGTGCCAGCAGCTTAGGAATGGCAGGGGGAGAGACCCAGTACTTC.

The chain employs TRBV10-2 and TRBJ2-1, with 9 bases lining up with TRBD1. Losses at the gene ends were 6 bases for V and 10 bases for J; bases not matched to a gene: 13. CDR1 and CDR2 (germline): WSHSY, SAAADI. The CDR3 contains 15 residues. The CDR3 DNA is TGCGCCAGCAGCACCCCTCCGGGGACAGGGTACGAGCAGTTCTTC. Amino acid sequence: CASSTPPGTGYEQFF.